This entry lists 5 T cell receptor beta chains sequenced from one sample in a study of T-cell memory formation after mild COVID-19. A single record per CDR3 protein comes from TCRdb applying MiXCR to the 5' RACE reads. The sample consists of about 440,000 distinct CDR3 sequences, over 15% of them appearing once. The sample consisted of PBMCs or a T cell subset sorted from them (not recorded which). These receptors were taken from an adult woman who had mild COVID-19 (a few samples of this study predate the infection). Cell type and time point are not known.

There are a few counts of this clonotype. V usage is TRBV6-2 or TRBV6-3 and J usage is TRBJ1-1; D call uncertain. Germline CDR1 MNHEY, CDR2 SVGEGT. The V and J ends lost 5 bases and 4 bases respectively, with 17 bases between them. This CDR3 contains 15 residues. CDR3 sequence reads: CASSGAPPVGTEAFF. The CDR3 region has the DNA TGTGCCAGCAGTGGAGCACCCCCTGTGGGCACTGAAGCTTTCTTT.

This clonotype was seen a handful of times. The chain combines TRBV5-6 with TRBJ1-1; 7 bases line up with TRBD1. The CDR3 runs 14 residues. Germline-derived CDR1 and CDR2 are SGHDT and YYEEEE. V was pared by 2 bases and J by 7 bases, with 8 bases of the junction left unmatched. The CDR3 coding sequence is TGTGCCAGCAGCTTAAGGGGGCAAGGGAGTGAAGCTTTCTTT. It translates to CASSLRGQGSEAFF.

This chain connects TRBV12-3 or TRBV12-4 to TRBJ1-2; D not certain. V was trimmed by 5 bases and J by 2 bases, leaving 12 bases between them. This CDR3 spans 14 amino acids. CDR3 sequence: CASSLYTMNYGYTF. The CDR3 nucleotides are TGTGCCAGCAGTCTATACACAATGAACTATGGCTACACCTTC.

This clonotype was detected only a few times. V usage is TRBV4-2 and J usage is TRBJ2-1, with 7 bases that match TRBD2. CDR1 LGHNA and CDR2 YNFKEQ come from the germline V gene. The V segment lost 4 bases and the J segment 2 bases; nucleotides outside the gene matches: 5. This CDR3 has 15 residues. CDR3 DNA sequence: TGTGCCAGCAGCCCCCGGGGGGACCCCTACAATGAGCAGTTCTTC. It specifies CASSPRGDPYNEQFF.

This clonotype was picked up a small number of times. The chain employs TRBV7-9 and TRBJ2-2; the D gene is possibly TRBD2 (6 bases). Germline-derived CDR1 and CDR2 are SEHNR and FQNEAQ (reference sequence). V shed 7 bases and J shed 4 bases, with 16 bases lying between them. The CDR3 totals 15 residues. The CDR3 loop reads CASKGPGGRTGELFF. In DNA, the CDR3 is TGTGCCAGCAAAGGGCCCGGAGGGCGCACCGGGGAGCTGTTTTTT.